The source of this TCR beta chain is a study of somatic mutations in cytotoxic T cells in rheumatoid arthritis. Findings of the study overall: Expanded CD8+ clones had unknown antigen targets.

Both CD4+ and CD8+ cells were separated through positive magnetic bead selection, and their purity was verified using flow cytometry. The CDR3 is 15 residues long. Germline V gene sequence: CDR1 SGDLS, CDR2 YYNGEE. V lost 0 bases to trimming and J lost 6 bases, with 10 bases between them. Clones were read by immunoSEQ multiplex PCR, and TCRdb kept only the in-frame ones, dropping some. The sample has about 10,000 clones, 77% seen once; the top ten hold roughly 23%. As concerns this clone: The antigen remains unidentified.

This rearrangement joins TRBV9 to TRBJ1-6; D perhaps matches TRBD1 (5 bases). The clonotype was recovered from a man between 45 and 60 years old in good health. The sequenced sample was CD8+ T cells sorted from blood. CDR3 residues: CASSVAIGVNSPLHF. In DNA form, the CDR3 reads TGTGCCAGCAGCGTAGCTATAGGGGTTAATTCACCCCTCCACTTT. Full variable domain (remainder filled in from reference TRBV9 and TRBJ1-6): DSGVTQTPKHLITATGQRVTLRCSPRSGDLSVYWYQQSLDQGLQFLIQYYNGEERAKGNILERFSAQQFPDLHSELNLSSLELGDSALYFCASSVAIGVNSPLHFGNGTRLTVT.